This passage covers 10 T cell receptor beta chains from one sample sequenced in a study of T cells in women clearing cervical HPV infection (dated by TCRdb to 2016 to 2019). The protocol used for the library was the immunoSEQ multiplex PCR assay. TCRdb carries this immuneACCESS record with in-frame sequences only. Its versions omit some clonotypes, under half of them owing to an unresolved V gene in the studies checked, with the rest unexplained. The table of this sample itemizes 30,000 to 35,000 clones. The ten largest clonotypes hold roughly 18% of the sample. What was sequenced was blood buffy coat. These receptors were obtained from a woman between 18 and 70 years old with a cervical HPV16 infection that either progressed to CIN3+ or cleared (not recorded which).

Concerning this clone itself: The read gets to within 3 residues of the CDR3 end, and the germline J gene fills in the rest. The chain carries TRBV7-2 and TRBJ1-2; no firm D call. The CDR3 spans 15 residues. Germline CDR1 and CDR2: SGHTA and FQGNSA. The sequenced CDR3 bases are TGTGCCAGCAGCCCAAGACTAGCGCAGGCCTACGAC. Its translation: CASSPRLAQAYD. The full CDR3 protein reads CASSPRLAQAYDYTF.

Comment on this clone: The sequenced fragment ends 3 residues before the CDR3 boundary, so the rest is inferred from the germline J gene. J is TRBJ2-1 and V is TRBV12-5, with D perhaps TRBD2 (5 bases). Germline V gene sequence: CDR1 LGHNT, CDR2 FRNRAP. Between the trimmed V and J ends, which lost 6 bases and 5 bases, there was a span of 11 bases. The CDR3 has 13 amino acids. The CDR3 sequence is CASGVSGNNEQFF. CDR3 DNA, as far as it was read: TGTGCTAGTGGGGTGTCGGGGAACAATGAG.

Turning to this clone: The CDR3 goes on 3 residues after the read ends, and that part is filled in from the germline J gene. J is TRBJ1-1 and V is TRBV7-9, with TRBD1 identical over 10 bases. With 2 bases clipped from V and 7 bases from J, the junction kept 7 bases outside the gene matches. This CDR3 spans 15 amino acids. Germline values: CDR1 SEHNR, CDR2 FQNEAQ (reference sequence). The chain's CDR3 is CASSLSLGTGVEAFF. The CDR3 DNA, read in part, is TGTGCCAGCAGCTTATCTCTTGGGACAGGGGTTGAA.

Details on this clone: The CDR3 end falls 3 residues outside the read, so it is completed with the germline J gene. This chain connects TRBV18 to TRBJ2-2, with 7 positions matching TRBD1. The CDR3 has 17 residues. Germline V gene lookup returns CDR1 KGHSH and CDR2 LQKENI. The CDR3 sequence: CASSPTGSGFWANVLFF. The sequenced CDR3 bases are TGTGCCAGCTCACCGACAGGGTCGGGGTTTTGGGCCAACGTG.

CDR3 DNA, as far as it was read: TGCGCCAGCAGCTTGGAGGGACAGGTTACATCCTACGAG. Translating gives CASSLEGQVTSYE. From start to end, the CDR3 is CASSLEGQVTSYEQYF. The V and J genes are TRBV5-1 and TRBJ2-7, with 8 bases identical to TRBD1. The CDR3 is cut off 3 residues early in the read; its end comes from the germline J gene. Germline V CDR1 and CDR2: SGHRS, YFSETQ. The CDR3 totals 16 residues. V dropped 0 bases and J dropped 1; count of bases not matched to a gene: 6.

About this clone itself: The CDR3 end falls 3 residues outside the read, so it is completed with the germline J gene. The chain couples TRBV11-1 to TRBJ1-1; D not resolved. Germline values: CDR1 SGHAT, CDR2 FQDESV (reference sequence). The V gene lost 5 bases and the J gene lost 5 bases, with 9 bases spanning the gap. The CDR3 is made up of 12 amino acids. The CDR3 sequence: CASSHSGTEAFF. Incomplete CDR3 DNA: TGTGCCAGCAGCCACAGTGGGACTGAA.

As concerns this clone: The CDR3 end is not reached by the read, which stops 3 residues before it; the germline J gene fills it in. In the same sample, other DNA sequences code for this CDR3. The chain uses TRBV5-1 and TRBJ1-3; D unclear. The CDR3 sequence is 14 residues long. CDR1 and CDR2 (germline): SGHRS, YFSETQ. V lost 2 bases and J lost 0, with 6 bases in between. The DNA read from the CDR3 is TGCGCCAGCAGCTTCGGGGACTCTGGAAACACC. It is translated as CASSFGDSGNT. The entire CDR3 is CASSFGDSGNTIYF.

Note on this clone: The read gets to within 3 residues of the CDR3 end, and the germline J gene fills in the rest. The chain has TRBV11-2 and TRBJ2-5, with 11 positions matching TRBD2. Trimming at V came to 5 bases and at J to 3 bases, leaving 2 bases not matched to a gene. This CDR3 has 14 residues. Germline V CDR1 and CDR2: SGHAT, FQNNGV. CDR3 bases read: TGTGCCAGCAGCCCGACTAGCGGGAAAGAGACC. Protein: CASSPTSGKET. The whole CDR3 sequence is CASSPTSGKETQYF.

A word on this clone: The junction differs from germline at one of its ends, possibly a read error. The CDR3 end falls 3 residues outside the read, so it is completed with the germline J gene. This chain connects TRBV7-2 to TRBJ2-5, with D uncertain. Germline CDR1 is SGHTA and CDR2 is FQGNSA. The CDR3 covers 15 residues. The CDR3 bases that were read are TGTGCCAGCCGCTTAGGATGGGCCCTCCAAGAGACC. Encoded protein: CASRLGWALQET. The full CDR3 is CASRLGWALQETQYF. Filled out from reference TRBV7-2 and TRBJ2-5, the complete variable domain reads GAGVSQSPSNKVTEKGKDVELRCDPISGHTALYWYRQSLGQGLEFLIYFQGNSAPDKSGLPSDRFSAERTGGSVSTLTIQRTQQEDSAVYLCASRLGWALQETQYFGPGTRLLVL.

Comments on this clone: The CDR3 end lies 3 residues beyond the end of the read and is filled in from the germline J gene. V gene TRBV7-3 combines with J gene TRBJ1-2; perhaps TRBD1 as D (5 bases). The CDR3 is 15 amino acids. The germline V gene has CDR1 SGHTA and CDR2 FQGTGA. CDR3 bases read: TGTGCCAGCAGCCTCGGCGGCGGGGCTGGAGATACC. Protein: CASSLGGGAGDT. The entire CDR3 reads CASSLGGGAGDTYTF.